The rows below give T cell receptor beta chains drawn from one sample of a study of quantifying T cell responses using KT2 cells. TCRdb ran MiXCR on the UMI-ligation and nested PCR reads and lists one entry per CDR3 protein. This repertoire shows 60,000 or so distinct CDR3 sequences, about 12% found once; its top ten account for under 10%. Sequencing input: PBMCs spiked with cells of the T cell clone KT2. The source is a human donor. CDR3s include the opening cysteine and the closing phenylalanine or tryptophan. The D gene is left open where the match is weak. Clone size, where shown, is once, few, many, or a class for clones that have expanded.

j_gene | v_gene | abundance | d_gene | CDR3nt | CDR3aa
TRBJ1-2 | TRBV6-5 | few | TRBD1 | TGTGCCAGCAGTTACTCCCAATGGGGACAGCATGGCTACACCTTC | CASSYSQWGQHGYTF
TRBJ2-3 | TRBV6-2/TRBV6-3 | medium-sized | TRBD2 | TGTGCCAGCAGTTACGCCGGGACTAGCGGGGCAGATACGCAGTATTTT | CASSYAGTSGADTQYF
TRBJ1-2 | TRBV19 | . | . | TGTGCCAGTAGTATCTCGGACGGCTCCTATGGCTACACCTTC | CASSISDGSYGYTF
TRBJ2-7 | TRBV10-1 | many | TRBD2 | TGCGCCAGCAGTGGGACTAGCGAGGGAGACGAGCAGTACTTC | CASSGTSEGDEQYF
TRBJ2-1 | TRBV14 | . | . | TGTGCCAGCAGCCACCCGACAGACCCCTCCTACAATGAGCAGTTCTTC | CASSHPTDPSYNEQFF
TRBJ1-5 | TRBV6-1 | . | . | TGTGCCAGCAGCTTCCCGGCGGGGGGGCCCTCAGATCAGCCCCAGCATTTT | CASSFPAGGPSDQPQHF
TRBJ2-5 | TRBV4-2 | . | TRBD2 | TGTGCCAGCAGCCCCTGGGGGCGGGGGGAAGAGACCCAGTACTTC | CASSPWGRGEETQYF
TRBJ1-5 | TRBV12-3/TRBV12-4 | . | . | TGTGCCAGCAGTTTACAGGGTAGGGGAAATCAGCCCCAGCATTTT | CASSLQGRGNQPQHF
TRBJ2-1 | TRBV29-1 | many | . | TGCAGCGTTGACGGTGATGAGCAGTTCTTC | CSVDGDEQFF
TRBJ2-7 | TRBV5-1 | few | TRBD2 | TGCGCCAGCAGCATAACCGGGACTAGCGGGGCCTACGAGCAGTACTTC | CASSITGTSGAYEQYF
TRBJ2-5 | TRBV12-3/TRBV12-4 | many | . | TGTGCCAGCAGTCCGGGGCGCCAGACCCAGTACTTC | CASSPGRQTQYF
TRBJ2-2 | TRBV4-1 | . | . | TGCGCCAGCAGCCAAGTCCTGTATCCGACAGCGAACACCGGGGAGCTGTTTTTT | CASSQVLYPTANTGELFF
TRBJ1-1 | TRBV18 | . | TRBD1 | TGTGCCAGCTCATATAACGGACAGGGGGCTGTCGGGAACACTGAAGCTTTCTTT | CASSYNGQGAVGNTEAFF
TRBJ2-1 | TRBV5-1 | . | . | TGCGCCAGCAGCCGGGGGCTAGGAGGGAGATACAATGAGCAGTTCTTC | CASSRGLGGRYNEQFF
TRBJ1-2 | TRBV11-2 | many | . | TGTGCCAGCAGCTTAGCAGGACAGTCATATGGCTACACCTTC | CASSLAGQSYGYTF
TRBJ2-7 | TRBV20-1 | once | . | TGCAGTGCTAGCTCCTCCTACGAGCAGTACTTC | CSASSSYEQYF
TRBJ2-3 | TRBV20-1 | few | . | TGCAGTGCTAGAGATCACCGCGGAAGCACAGATACGCAGTATTTT | CSARDHRGSTDTQYF
TRBJ2-2 | TRBV6-2/TRBV6-3 | . | TRBD1 | TGTGCCAGCAGTCCCAGGGGGCAAGGCACCGGGGAGCTGTTTTTT | CASSPRGQGTGELFF
TRBJ1-5 | TRBV20-1 | . | TRBD1 | TGCAGTGCTGAAACCGGGACAGGGAGCGGAGAAAGCAATCAGCCCCAGCATTTT | CSAETGTGSGESNQPQHF
TRBJ2-6 | TRBV7-3 | few | . | TGTGCCAGCAGACCTAACTCTGGGGCCAACGTCCTGACTTTC | CASRPNSGANVLTF
TRBJ2-2 | TRBV12-3/TRBV12-4 | . | TRBD2 | TGTGCCAGCAGCCGACTAGCGCACACCGGGGAGCTGTTTTTT | CASSRLAHTGELFF
TRBJ2-7 | TRBV7-2 | . | . | TGTGCCAGCAGCTTAGCCCCGGGGGACACCACCTTC | CASSLAPGDTTF
TRBJ2-1 | TRBV29-1 | many | TRBD2 | TGCAGCGTTGTCGGGACTAGCGGGAGGGCTTTTGAGCAGTTCTTC | CSVVGTSGRAFEQFF
TRBJ2-7 | TRBV6-5 | few | TRBD1 | TGTGCCAGCAGTTACTCATCCACCGGGACAGGGGTTCCCGAGCAGTACTTC | CASSYSSTGTGVPEQYF
TRBJ1-1 | TRBV7-9 | . | . | TGTGACAGCAGCTTGTTCCCGACAGCAGGGAAACCTGAAGCTTTCTTT | CDSSLFPTAGKPEAFF